In this sample, the clone carrying this T cell receptor beta chain turned up many times. Its target is not known. These data are taken from a study of T cell repertoires in cytomegalovirus infection. The wider study: Indications of both CMV infection and matching HLA type were provided by public TCR beta signatures.

TCRdb recomputed calls from the reads with MiXCR, one row per CDR3 protein. In the table there are 60,000 to 75,000 distinct CDR3 sequences, 4% of which are singletons. Study outcomes and limitations: Carriers of CMV and the relevant HLA type were discriminated by public TCR beta frequency. CMV-specific HLA-C-restricted TCR beta clonotypes dominated the ex vivo response.

The CDR3 has 13 residues. V was shortened by 11 bases and J by 5 bases, with 18 bases between the two germline ends. The chain carries TRBV12-3 or TRBV12-4 and TRBJ1-1; a possible D gene is TRBD1 (6 bases). Sequenced material: PBMCs. This TCR derives from a human donor in good health (CMV status not recorded). Some clones in this sample may be carry-over from other donors' samples. In DNA form, the CDR3 reads TGTGCCTCAAGGTGGGGGGCAGTAACTGAAGCTTTCTTT. Amino acids: CASRWGAVTEAFF.